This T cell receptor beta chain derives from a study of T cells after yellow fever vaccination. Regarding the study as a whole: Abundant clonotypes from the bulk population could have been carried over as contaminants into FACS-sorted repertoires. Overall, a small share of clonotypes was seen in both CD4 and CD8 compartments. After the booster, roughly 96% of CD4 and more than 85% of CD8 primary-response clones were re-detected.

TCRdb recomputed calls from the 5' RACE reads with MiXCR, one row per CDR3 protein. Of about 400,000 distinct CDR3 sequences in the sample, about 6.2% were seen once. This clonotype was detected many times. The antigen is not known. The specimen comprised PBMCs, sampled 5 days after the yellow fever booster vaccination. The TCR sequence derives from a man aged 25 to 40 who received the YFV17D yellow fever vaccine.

The CDR3 bases are TGCAGTGCGGGAGCGGGGGGGAACACCGGGGAGCTGTTTTTT. Translation: CSAGAGGNTGELFF. The chain joins TRBV20-1 to TRBJ2-2, with 9 bases matching TRBD2. Trimming at V came to 6 bases and at J to 1 base, leaving 3 bases not matched to a gene. CDR1 is DFQATT and CDR2 is SNEGSKA in the germline V gene (reference sequence). The CDR3 spans 14 residues.